The rows below give T cell receptor beta chains drawn from one sample of a study of cytomegalovirus exposure and HLA in healthy donors. Profiling relied on immunoSEQ multiplex PCR, and the TCRdb table lists in-frame clones only, not all of them. The data hold about 170,000 clones, with about three quarters observed a single time. The sample comprised PBMCs. Source of these receptors: a woman aged 45 to 65 in good health and CMV-seropositive. The CDR3 runs from the conserved cysteine through the conserved F or W. A D gene is named only where the DNA matches it firmly. Size tells how often a clone was seen (once, few, many) or the class of an expanded clone, and some rows leave it out.

>NA|TRBD2|TRBV7-9|TRBJ2-7
CASSLAGRAREYEQYF
TGTGCCAGCAGCTTAGCGGGGAGGGCCCGAGAATACGAGCAGTACTTC
>NA|TRBD2|TRBV5-4|TRBJ2-1
CASSSPGLAGNEQFF
TGTGCCAGCAGCTCTCCGGGACTAGCGGGGAATGAGCAGTTCTTC
>NA|NA|TRBV9|TRBJ2-3
CASSGRVSYGADTQYF
TGTGCCAGCAGCGGTCGGGTGTCGTATGGCGCAGATACGCAGTATTTT
>NA|TRBD1|TRBV28|TRBJ1-1
CASRKQGAYTEAFF
TGTGCCAGCAGGAAACAGGGGGCGTACACTGAAGCTTTCTTT
>NA|TRBD1|TRBV29-1|TRBJ1-1
CSSMRDRMNTEAFF
TGCAGCTCCATGCGGGACAGAATGAACACTGAAGCTTTCTTT
>NA|NA|TRBV15|TRBJ2-7
CATSRDYRSLSYEQYF
TGTGCCACCAGCAGAGATTATCGGTCGCTCTCCTACGAGCAGTACTTC
>NA|TRBD1|TRBV29-1|TRBJ1-1
CSITGVQTNTEAFF
TGCAGCATTACAGGGGTTCAGACGAACACTGAAGCTTTCTTT
>NA|NA|TRBV4-3|TRBJ1-4
CASSQPGLQNEKLFF
TGCGCCAGCAGCCAGCCGGGACTCCAAAATGAAAAACTGTTTTTT
>NA|NA|TRBV15|TRBJ1-5
CATSRDLGSNQPQHF
TGTGCCACCAGCAGAGATCTTGGCAGCAATCAGCCCCAGCATTTT
>NA|TRBD1|TRBV10-1|TRBJ2-1
CASSESSGTGINEQFF
TGCGCCAGCAGTGAGTCATCCGGGACAGGGATCAATGAGCAGTTCTTC
>NA|TRBD1|TRBV19|TRBJ2-6
CASSAGQVNSGANVLTF
TGTGCCAGTAGTGCCGGACAGGTGAACTCTGGGGCCAACGTCCTGACTTTC
>few|NA|TRBV25-1|TRBJ2-7
CASSELSTRGYEQYF
TGTGCCAGCAGTGAACTTTCGACTCGGGGCTACGAGCAGTACTTC
>NA|NA|TRBV28|TRBJ1-1
CASSLVEKTEAFF
TGTGCCAGCAGTCTCGTCGAGAAGACTGAAGCTTTCTTT
>NA|NA|TRBV2|TRBJ1-5
CASSAEGGNQPQHF
TGTGCCAGCAGTGCCGAGGGAGGCAATCAGCCCCAGCATTTT
>NA|NA|TRBV2|TRBJ1-2
CASSVRGQVPYGYTF
TGTGCCAGCAGTGTTCGGGGTCAAGTGCCTTATGGCTACACCTTC
>NA|TRBD2|TRBV28|TRBJ2-2
CASRGGGNTGELFF
TGTGCCAGCAGGGGCGGGGGGAACACCGGGGAGCTGTTTTTT
>NA|TRBD1|TRBV11-2|TRBJ2-4
CASSMTGGAKNIQYF
TGTGCCAGCAGCATGACAGGGGGAGCCAAAAACATTCAGTACTTC
>NA|TRBD2|TRBV18|TRBJ2-1
CASSPFLAGANQNEQFF
TGTGCCAGCTCACCCTTTCTAGCGGGAGCCAACCAAAATGAGCAGTTCTTC
>few|NA|TRBV7-9|TRBJ2-7
CASSFTYEQYF
TGTGCCAGCAGCTTTACCTACGAGCAGTACTTC
>few|NA|TRBV7-2|TRBJ1-3
CASSLGVRSGNTIYF
TGTGCCAGCAGCTTAGGCGTCCGCTCTGGAAACACCATATATTTT
>NA|NA|TRBV7-2|TRBJ2-1
CASSFGLANEQFF
TGTGCCAGCAGCTTCGGACTCGCCAATGAGCAGTTCTTC
>NA|NA|TRBV7-2|TRBJ1-5
CASSLVTVVNQPQHF
TGTGCCAGCAGCTTAGTGACAGTGGTAAATCAGCCCCAGCATTTT
>once|TRBD2|TRBV10-3|TRBJ2-1
CAISGTSGRVESSYNEQFF
TGTGCCATCAGTGGGACTAGCGGGAGAGTTGAGAGCTCCTACAATGAGCAGTTCTTC
>NA|NA|TRBV6-5|TRBJ1-5
CASSRGSLGDQPQHF
TGTGCCAGCAGTAGGGGGTCTTTGGGGGATCAGCCCCAGCATTTT
>NA|TRBD2|TRBV10-2|TRBJ2-5
CASRLAVQETQYF
TGCGCCAGCAGACTAGCGGTCCAAGAGACCCAGTACTTC
>NA|NA|TRBV15|TRBJ1-1
CATSRARGGVTEAFF
TGTGCCACCAGCAGGGCCCGCGGAGGGGTTACTGAAGCTTTCTTT
>NA|NA|TRBV11-2|TRBJ1-3
CASSFFGGIRSGNTIYF
TGTGCCAGCAGCTTTTTTGGGGGCATCCGCTCTGGAAACACCATATATTTT
>NA|NA|TRBV6-5|TRBJ1-3
CASSEGAGNTIYF
TGTGCCAGCAGTGAGGGGGCTGGAAACACCATATATTTT
>NA|TRBD1|TRBV2|TRBJ2-6
CASRDRGGANVLTF
TGTGCCAGCAGAGACAGGGGCGGGGCCAACGTCCTGACTTTC
>NA|TRBD1|TRBV28|TRBJ1-5
CASRATGPNQPQHF
TGTGCCAGCAGGGCGACAGGGCCCAATCAGCCCCAGCATTTT
>once|TRBD1|TRBV5-1|TRBJ2-5
CASSPGQGAQTGETQYF
TGCGCCAGCAGCCCCGGACAGGGGGCGCAGACTGGGGAGACCCAGTACTTC
>NA|TRBD1|TRBV19|TRBJ1-5
CASTSDRGARQPQHF
TGTGCCAGTACCTCGGACAGGGGAGCAAGACAGCCCCAGCATTTT
>NA|NA|TRBV2|TRBJ2-1
CASRENRDNYNEQFF
TGTGCCAGCAGGGAAAACAGGGACAACTACAATGAGCAGTTCTTC